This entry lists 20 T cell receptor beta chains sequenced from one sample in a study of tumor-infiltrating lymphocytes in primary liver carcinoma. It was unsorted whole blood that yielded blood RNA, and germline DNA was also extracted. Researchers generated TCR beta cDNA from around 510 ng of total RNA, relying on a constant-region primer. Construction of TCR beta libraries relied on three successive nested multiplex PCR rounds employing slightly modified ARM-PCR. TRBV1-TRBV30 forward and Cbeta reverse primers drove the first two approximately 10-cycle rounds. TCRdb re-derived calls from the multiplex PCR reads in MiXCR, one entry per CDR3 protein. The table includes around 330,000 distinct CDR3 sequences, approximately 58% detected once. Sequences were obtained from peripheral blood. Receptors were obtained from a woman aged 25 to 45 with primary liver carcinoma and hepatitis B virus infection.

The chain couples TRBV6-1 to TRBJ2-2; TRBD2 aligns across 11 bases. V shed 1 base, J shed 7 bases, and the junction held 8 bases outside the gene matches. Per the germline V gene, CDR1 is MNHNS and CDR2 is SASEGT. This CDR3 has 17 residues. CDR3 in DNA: TGTGCCAGCAGTGAAGTAAGACTAGCGGGGAAGTACGGGGAGCTGTTTTTT. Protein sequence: CASSEVRLAGKYGELFF.

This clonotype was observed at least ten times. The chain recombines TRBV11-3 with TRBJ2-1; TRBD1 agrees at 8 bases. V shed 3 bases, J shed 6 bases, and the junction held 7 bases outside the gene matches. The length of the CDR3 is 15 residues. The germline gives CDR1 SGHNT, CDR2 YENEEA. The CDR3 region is CASSLSQGASNEQFF. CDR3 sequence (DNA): TGTGCCAGCAGCTTGAGTCAGGGGGCGAGCAATGAGCAGTTCTTC.

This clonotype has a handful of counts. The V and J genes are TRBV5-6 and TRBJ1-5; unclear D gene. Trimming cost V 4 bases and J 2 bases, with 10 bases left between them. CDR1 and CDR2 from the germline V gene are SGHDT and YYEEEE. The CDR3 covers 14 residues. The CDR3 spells CASSPGFGNQPQHF. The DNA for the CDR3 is TGTGCCAGCAGCCCGGGTTTCGGCAATCAGCCCCAGCATTTT.

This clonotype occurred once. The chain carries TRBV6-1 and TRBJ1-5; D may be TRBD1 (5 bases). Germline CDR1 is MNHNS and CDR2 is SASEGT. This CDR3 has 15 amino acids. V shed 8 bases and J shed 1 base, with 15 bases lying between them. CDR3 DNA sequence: TGTGCCAGCTGTGTAGAAGGGGTGAGCAATCAGCCCCAGCATTTT. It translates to CASCVEGVSNQPQHF.

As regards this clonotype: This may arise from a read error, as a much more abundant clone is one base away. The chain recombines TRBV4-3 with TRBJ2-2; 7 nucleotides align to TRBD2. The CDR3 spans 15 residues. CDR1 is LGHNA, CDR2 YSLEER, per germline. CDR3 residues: CASSHSSGNTGEPFF. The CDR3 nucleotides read TGCGCCAGCAGCCACTCCAGCGGGAACACCGGGGAGCCGTTTTTT.

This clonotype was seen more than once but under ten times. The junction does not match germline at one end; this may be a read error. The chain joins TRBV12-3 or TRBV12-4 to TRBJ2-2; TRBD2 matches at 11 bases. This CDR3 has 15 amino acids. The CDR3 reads CASSLAGGRRGELFF. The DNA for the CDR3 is TGTGCCAGCAGTCTAGCGGGAGGAAGGCGGGGGGAGCTGTTTTTT.

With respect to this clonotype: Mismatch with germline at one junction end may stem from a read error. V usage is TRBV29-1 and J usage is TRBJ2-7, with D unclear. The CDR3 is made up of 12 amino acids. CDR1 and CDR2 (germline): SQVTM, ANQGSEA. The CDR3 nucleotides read TGCAGCGTTGAAGGCTCATCCTGCGAGCAGTACTTC. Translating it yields CSVEGSSCEQYF.

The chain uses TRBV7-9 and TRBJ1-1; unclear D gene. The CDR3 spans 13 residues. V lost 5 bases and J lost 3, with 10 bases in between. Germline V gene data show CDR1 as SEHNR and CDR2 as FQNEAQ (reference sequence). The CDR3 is CASSAHGYTEAFF. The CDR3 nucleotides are TGTGCCAGCAGCGCACATGGTTACACTGAAGCTTTCTTT.

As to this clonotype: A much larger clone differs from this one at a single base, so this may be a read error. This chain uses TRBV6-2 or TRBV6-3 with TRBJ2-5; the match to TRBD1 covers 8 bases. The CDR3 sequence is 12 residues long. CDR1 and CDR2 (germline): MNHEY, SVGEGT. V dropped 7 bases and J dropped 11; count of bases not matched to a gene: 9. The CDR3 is CASMDRASEQYF. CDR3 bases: TGTGCCAGCATGGACAGGGCGAGTGAGCAGTACTTC.

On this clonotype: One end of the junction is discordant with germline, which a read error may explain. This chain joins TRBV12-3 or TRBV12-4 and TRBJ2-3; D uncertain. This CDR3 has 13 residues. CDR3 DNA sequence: TGTACCAGCAGTTATCAGTACACGGATACACAGTATTTT. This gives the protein CTSSYQYTDTQYF.

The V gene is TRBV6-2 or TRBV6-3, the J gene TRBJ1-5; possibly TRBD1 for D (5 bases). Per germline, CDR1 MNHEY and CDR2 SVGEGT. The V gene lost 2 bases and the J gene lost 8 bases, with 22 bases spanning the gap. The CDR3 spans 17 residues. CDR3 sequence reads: CASSYPRGWAGPKPQHF. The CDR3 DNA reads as TGTGCCAGCAGTTACCCCCGGGGGTGGGCAGGCCCGAAGCCCCAGCATTTT.

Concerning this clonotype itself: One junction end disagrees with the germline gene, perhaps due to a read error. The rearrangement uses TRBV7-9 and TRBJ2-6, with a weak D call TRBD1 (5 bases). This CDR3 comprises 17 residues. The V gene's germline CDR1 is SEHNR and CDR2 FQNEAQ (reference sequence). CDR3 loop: CASSPPPGRSGANVPTF. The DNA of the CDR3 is TGTGCCAGCAGCCCCCCTCCTGGTCGCTCTGGGGCCAACGTCCCGACTTTC.

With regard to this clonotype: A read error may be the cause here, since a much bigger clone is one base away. Here the CDR3 DNA reads TGTGCCGGCAGCTTGGTACTGGGGGCGGTAGATGAGCAGTTCTTC. It is translated as CAGSLVLGAVDEQFF. The chain joins TRBV5-5 to TRBJ2-1, with D possibly TRBD1 on 6 matching bases. Germline-derived CDR1 and CDR2 are SGHKS and YYEKEE (reference sequence). CDR3 size: 15 residues.

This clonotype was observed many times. The CDR3: CSTDTSSYNEQFF. DNA for the CDR3: TGCAGCACGGACACCAGCTCCTACAATGAGCAGTTCTTC. The V call is TRBV29-1, the J call TRBJ2-1; tentative D call: TRBD1 (5 bases). The CDR3 totals 13 residues. Trimming took off 8 bases at V and 0 bases at J, with 11 bases between the two ends. The germline V gene encodes CDR1 SQVTM and CDR2 ANQGSEA.

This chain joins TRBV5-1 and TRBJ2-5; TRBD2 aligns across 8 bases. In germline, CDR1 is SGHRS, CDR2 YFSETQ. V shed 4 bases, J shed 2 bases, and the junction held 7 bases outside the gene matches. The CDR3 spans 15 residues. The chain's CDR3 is CASSVWTSTQETQYF. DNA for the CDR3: TGCGCCAGCAGCGTTTGGACTAGCACACAAGAGACCCAGTACTTC.

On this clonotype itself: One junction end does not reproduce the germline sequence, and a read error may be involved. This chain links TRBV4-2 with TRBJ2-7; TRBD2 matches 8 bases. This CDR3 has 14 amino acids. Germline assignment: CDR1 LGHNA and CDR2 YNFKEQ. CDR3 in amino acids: CASSQERTSYGQYF. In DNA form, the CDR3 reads TGTGCCAGCAGCCAAGAACGGACTAGCTACGGGCAGTACTTC.

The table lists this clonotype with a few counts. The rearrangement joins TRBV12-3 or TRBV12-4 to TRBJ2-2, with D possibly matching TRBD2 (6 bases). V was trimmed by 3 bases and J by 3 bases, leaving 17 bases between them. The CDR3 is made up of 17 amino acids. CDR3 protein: CASSFDRGVADTGELFF. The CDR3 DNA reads TGTGCCAGCAGTTTTGATCGGGGAGTAGCGGACACCGGGGAGCTGTTTTTT.

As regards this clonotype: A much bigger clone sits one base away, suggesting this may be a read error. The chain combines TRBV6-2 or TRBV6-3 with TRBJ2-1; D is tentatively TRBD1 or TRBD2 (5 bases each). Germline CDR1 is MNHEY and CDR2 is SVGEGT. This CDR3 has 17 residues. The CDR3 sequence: CGSSVRDRQYTYNEQFF. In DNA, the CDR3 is TGTGGCAGCAGTGTACGGGACCGGCAGTACACCTACAATGAGCAGTTCTTC.

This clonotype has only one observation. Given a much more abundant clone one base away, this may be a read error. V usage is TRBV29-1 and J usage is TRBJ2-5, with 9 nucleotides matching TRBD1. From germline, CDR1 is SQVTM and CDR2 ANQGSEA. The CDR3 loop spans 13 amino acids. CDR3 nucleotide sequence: TGCAGCGTGCAACAGGGGGCTGGAGAGATCCAGTACTTC. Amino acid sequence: CSVQQGAGEIQYF.

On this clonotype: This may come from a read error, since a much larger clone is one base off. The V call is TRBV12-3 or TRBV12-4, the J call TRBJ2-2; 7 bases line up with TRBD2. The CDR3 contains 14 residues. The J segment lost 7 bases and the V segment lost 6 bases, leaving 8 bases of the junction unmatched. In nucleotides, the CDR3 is TGTGCCAGCAGGGGAGGGACGACCAACGGGGAGCTGTTTTTT. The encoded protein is CASRGGTTNGELFF.